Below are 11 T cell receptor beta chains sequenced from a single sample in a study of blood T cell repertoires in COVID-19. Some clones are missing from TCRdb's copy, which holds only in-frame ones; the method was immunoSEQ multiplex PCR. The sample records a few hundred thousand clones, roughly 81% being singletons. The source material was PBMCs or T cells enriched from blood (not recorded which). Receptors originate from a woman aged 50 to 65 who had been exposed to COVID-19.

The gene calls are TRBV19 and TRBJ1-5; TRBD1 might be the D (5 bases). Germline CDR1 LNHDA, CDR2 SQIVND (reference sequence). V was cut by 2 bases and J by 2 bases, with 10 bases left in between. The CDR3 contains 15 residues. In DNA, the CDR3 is TGTGCCAGTAGTATAAAAGGGGTCGGCAATCAGCCCCAGCATTTT. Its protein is CASSIKGVGNQPQHF.

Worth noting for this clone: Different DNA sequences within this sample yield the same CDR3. CDR3 sequence reads: CASSLGRGATEAFF. CDR3 nucleotides: TGCGCCAGCAGCTTGGGCCGCGGGGCCACTGAAGCTTTCTTT. The chain combines TRBV5-1 with TRBJ1-1, with D possibly TRBD1 on 5 matching bases. The germline V and J ends were trimmed by 0 bases and 4 bases, with 10 bases remaining between them. Germline CDR1 and CDR2: SGHRS and YFSETQ. The CDR3 has 14 residues.

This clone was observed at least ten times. CDR3 residues: CAGSHSDSRYEQYF. CDR3 coding DNA: TGTGCCGGGTCACATTCGGACAGTCGCTACGAGCAGTACTTC. This sequence joins TRBV30 and TRBJ2-7; maybe TRBD1 (6 bases). The ends were cut back, 8 bases at V and 3 bases at J, with 20 bases in the middle. The germline CDR1 and CDR2 sequences are GTSNPN and SVGIG (reference sequence). The CDR3 contains 14 residues.

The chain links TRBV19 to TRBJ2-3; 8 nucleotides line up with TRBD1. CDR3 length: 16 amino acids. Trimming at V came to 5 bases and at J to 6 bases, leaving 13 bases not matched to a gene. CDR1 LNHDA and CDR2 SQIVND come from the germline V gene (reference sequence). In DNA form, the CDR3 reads TGTGCCAGTAGTCGTACCAGGGGGCCAGGACCCGATACGCAGTATTTT. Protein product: CASSRTRGPGPDTQYF. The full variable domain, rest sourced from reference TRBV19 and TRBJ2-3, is DGGITQSPKYLFRKEGQNVTLSCEQNLNHDAMYWYRQDPGQGLRLIYYSQIVNDFQKGDIAEGYSVSREKKESFPLTVTSAQKNPTAFYLCASSRTRGPGPDTQYFGPGTRLTVL.

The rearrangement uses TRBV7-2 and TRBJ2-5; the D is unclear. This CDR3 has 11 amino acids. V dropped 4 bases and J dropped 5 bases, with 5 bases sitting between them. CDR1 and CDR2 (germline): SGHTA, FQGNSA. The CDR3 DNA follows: TGTGCCAGCAGCTCCCTGGAGACCCAGTACTTC. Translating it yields CASSSLETQYF.

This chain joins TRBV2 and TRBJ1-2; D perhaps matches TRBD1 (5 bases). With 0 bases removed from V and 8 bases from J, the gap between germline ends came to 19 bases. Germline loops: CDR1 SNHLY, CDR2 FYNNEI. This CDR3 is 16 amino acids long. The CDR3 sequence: CASSEAGGGSVAGYTF. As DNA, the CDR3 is TGTGCCAGCAGTGAAGCGGGGGGTGGGAGCGTCGCAGGCTACACCTTC.

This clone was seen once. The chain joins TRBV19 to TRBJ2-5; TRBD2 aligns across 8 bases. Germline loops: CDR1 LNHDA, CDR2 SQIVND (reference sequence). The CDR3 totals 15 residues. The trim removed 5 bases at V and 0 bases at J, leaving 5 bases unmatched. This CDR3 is CASSGRGAYQETQYF. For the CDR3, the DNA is TGTGCCAGTAGTGGGCGGGGGGCCTACCAAGAGACCCAGTACTTC.

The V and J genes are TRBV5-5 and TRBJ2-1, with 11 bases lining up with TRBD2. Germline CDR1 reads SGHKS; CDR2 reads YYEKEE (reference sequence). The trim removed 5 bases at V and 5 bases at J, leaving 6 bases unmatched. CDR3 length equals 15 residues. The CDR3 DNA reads TGTGCCAGCAGTTCCGGGACTAGCGGCCACAATGAGCAGTTCTTC. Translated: CASSSGTSGHNEQFF.

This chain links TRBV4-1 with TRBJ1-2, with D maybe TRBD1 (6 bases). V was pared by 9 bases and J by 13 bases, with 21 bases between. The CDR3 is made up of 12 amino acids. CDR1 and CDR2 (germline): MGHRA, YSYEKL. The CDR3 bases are TGCGCCAGACTAGACCGGGACATCGGTTCCACCTTC. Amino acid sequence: CARLDRDIGSTF.

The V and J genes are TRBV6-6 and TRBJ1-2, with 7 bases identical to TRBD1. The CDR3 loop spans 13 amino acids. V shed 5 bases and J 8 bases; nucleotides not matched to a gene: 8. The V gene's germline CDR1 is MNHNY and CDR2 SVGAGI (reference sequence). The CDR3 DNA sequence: TGTGCCAGCAGTCCCAGACAGGGAAAAGGCTACACCTTC. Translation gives CASSPRQGKGYTF.

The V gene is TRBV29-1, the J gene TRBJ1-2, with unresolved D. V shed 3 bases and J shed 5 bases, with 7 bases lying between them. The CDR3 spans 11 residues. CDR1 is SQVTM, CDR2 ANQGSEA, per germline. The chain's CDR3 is CSVEAAYGYTF. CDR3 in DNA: TGCAGCGTTGAGGCGGCATATGGCTACACCTTC.